This TCR beta chain comes out of a study of blood T cells in healthy people across ages. Trimming removed 3 bases from V and 8 bases from J; junction bases left unmatched: 5. This CDR3 is built from 13 residues. In germline, CDR1 is SGHRS, CDR2 YFSETQ. Sample-barcoded 5' priming and a J-beta primer mix drove a second PCR of about 6 to 12 cycles. MiXCR was run by TCRdb on the 5' RACE reads, yielding one entry per CDR3 protein. Of approximately 960,000 distinct CDR3 sequences in the sample, approximately 32% are singletons; the top ten hold more than 8.5%. Ten or more counts support this clonotype. These data were also filed under a second study, of T cells of mothers and their children.

This clonotype was sampled from a woman aged 40 to 50 in good health. This rearrangement joins TRBV5-1 to TRBJ2-1; 7 nucleotides agree with TRBD1. The sequencing input was blood. As DNA, the CDR3 is TGCGCCAGCAGCTCGGGACAGCCGGATGAGCAGTTCTTC. It translates to CASSSGQPDEQFF.